The 27 T cell receptor beta chains given below trace back to one sample, sequenced in a study of T cells in Graves' hyperthyroidism and ophthalmopathy. From RNA transcripts, TCR beta CDR3 regions were amplified. Using the HTBI primer set, a first-round RT-PCR was run on the TCR CDR3. TCRdb redid the calling of the multiplex PCR reads with MiXCR, one entry per CDR3 protein. The sample lists about 380,000 distinct CDR3 sequences, approximately 15% occurring once. Sequencing input: blood. These receptors all stem from a woman between 55 and 75 years old with Graves' hyperthyroidism.

At least ten counts were recorded for this clonotype. The V gene is TRBV11-2, the J gene TRBJ1-3; D not resolved. This CDR3 comprises 14 residues. V was trimmed by 1 base and J by 1 base, leaving 5 bases between them. Germline V gives CDR1 SGHAT, CDR2 FQNNGV. CDR3 in DNA: TGTGCCAGCAGCTTAGGGTGGTCTGGAAACACCATATATTTT. Translation: CASSLGWSGNTIYF. The variable domain in full, completed from reference TRBV11-2 and TRBJ1-3, reads EAGVAQSPRYKIIEKRQSVAFWCNPISGHATLYWYQQILGQGPKLLIQFQNNGVVDDSQLPKDRFSAERLKGVDSTLKIQPAKLEDSAVYLCASSLGWSGNTIYFGEGSWLTVV.

This clonotype was detected only a few times. V gene TRBV15 combines with J gene TRBJ2-5, with 8 bases identical to TRBD1. This CDR3 contains 14 residues. The germline gives CDR1 LNHNV, CDR2 YYDKDF (reference sequence). J gave up 1 base and V 3 bases, and 1 base lay outside the gene matches. The CDR3, as DNA: TGTGCCACCAGCAGGGGGACAGGCCAAGAGACCCAGTACTTC. Translation gives CATSRGTGQETQYF.

At least ten counts were recorded for this clonotype. This rearrangement joins TRBV2 to TRBJ2-1; 10 bases are shared with TRBD1. The CDR3 spans 14 residues. Germline V gene sequence: CDR1 SNHLY, CDR2 FYNNEI. Trimming cost V 5 bases and J 7 bases; bases outside gene matches: 5. CDR3 in amino acids: CASSKDRGENEQFF. The CDR3 region has the DNA TGTGCCAGCAGTAAGGACAGGGGGGAAAATGAGCAGTTCTTC.

This clonotype has ten or more counts. This chain uses TRBV11-3 with TRBJ2-5, with 10 bases aligning to TRBD2. V was clipped by 3 bases and J by 5 bases; unmatched bases: 6. The CDR3 has 15 amino acids. CDR1 SGHNT and CDR2 YENEEA come from the germline V gene. DNA for the CDR3: TGTGCCAGCAGCTTGGGGCTAGCGGGAGCGGAGACCCAGTACTTC. Residues: CASSLGLAGAETQYF.

A few counts support this clonotype. J is TRBJ2-3 and V is TRBV6-1; D is tentatively TRBD1 or TRBD2 (6 bases each). The CDR3 consists of 15 residues. Germline-derived CDR1 and CDR2 are MNHNS and SASEGT. V lost 5 bases to trimming and J lost 0 bases, with 12 bases between them. The CDR3 region is CASSRGRGSTDTQYF. DNA for the CDR3: TGTGCCAGCAGTCGGGGGCGGGGAAGCACAGATACGCAGTATTTT.

The V and J genes are TRBV5-1 and TRBJ2-7, with 14 positions matching TRBD2. V shed 7 bases, J shed 6 bases, and the junction held 3 bases outside the gene matches. CDR1 is SGHRS, CDR2 YFSETQ, per germline. The CDR3 covers 13 residues. Here the CDR3 reads CASEGTSGSEQYF. DNA for the CDR3: TGCGCCAGCGAAGGGACTAGCGGGAGCGAGCAGTACTTC.

This clonotype was picked up many times. This chain joins TRBV6-2 or TRBV6-3 and TRBJ1-4; no clear D. The CDR3 is 13 residues long. Trimming cost V 3 bases and J 10 bases, with 12 bases left between them. Germline assignment: CDR1 MNHEY and CDR2 SVGEGT. The CDR3 sequence is CASSYSRVGKLFF. In DNA, the CDR3 is TGTGCCAGCAGTTATTCTAGGGTGGGAAAACTGTTTTTT.

The chain joins TRBV4-1 to TRBJ2-5; 12 nucleotides match TRBD2. The CDR3 contains 14 residues. J was trimmed by 13 bases and V by 1 base; bases with no gene match: 7. Germline V gives CDR1 MGHRA, CDR2 YSYEKL. CDR3 sequence: CASSQGLAGVTPYF. The DNA for the CDR3 is TGCGCCAGCAGCCAAGGACTAGCGGGGGTAACTCCGTACTTC.

Ten or more counts support this clonotype. The V call is TRBV11-3, the J call TRBJ2-1; 10 nucleotides align to TRBD2. The germline CDR1 and CDR2 sequences are SGHNT and YENEEA. The CDR3 sequence is 15 residues long. Unmatched junction bases numbered 7, after V lost 1 base and J lost 10 bases. Here the CDR3 reads CASSLVLAGAEEQFF. For the CDR3, the DNA is TGTGCCAGCAGCTTAGTCCTAGCGGGAGCAGAAGAGCAGTTCTTC.

This clonotype was detected many times. V usage is TRBV24-1 and J usage is TRBJ2-2; 8 bases map to TRBD1. The CDR3 is made up of 18 amino acids. Germline CDR1 reads KGHDR; CDR2 reads SFDVKD. The trim removed 8 bases at V and 2 bases at J, leaving 15 bases unmatched. The CDR3 DNA follows: TGTGCCACCACCGGCGGTTGGACGTCAGGGGGCAACACCGGGGAGCTGTTTTTT. Protein: CATTGGWTSGGNTGELFF.

This clonotype has ten or more counts. The V and J genes are TRBV29-1 and TRBJ1-1; 10 bases line up with TRBD1. Germline CDR1 reads SQVTM; CDR2 reads ANQGSEA. Trimming at V came to 5 bases and at J to 3 bases, leaving 6 bases not matched to a gene. This CDR3 contains 14 residues. The CDR3 bases are TGCAGCGTTCGACAGGGGGCTCGGTACACTGAAGCTTTCTTT. Its translation is CSVRQGARYTEAFF.

At least ten counts were recorded for this clonotype. The V call is TRBV18, the J call TRBJ2-1; TRBD2 agrees at 13 bases. V shed 3 bases and J 9 bases; nucleotides not matched to a gene: 11. This CDR3 spans 17 amino acids. CDR1 is KGHSH, CDR2 LQKENI, per germline. The CDR3 protein is CASSPRTSGSLQSEQFF. DNA for the CDR3: TGTGCCAGCTCACCGCGGACTAGCGGGAGCTTGCAGAGTGAGCAGTTCTTC.

This clonotype was counted a few times. This chain joins TRBV14 and TRBJ2-7; D unclear. CDR1 and CDR2 (germline): SGHDN, FVKESK. V was pared by 8 bases and J by 4 bases, with 18 bases between. This CDR3 comprises 14 residues. The DNA of the CDR3 is TGTGCCAGCGCCTTTGGTCGTACGATTTACGAGCAGTACTTC. Protein sequence: CASAFGRTIYEQYF. Full variable domain (missing parts from reference TRBV14 and TRBJ2-7): EAGVTQFPSHSVIEKGQTVTLRCDPISGHDNLYWYRRVMGKEIKFLLHFVKESKQDESGMPNNRFLAERTGGTYSTLKVQPAELEDSGVYFCASAFGRTIYEQYFGPGTRLTVT.

This clonotype was seen many times. CDR3 in DNA: TGCGCCAGCAGCCCGGCCCCAGGGGGCATCGAGCAGTACTTC. Translating it yields CASSPAPGGIEQYF. The chain links TRBV5-1 to TRBJ2-7; 8 bases match TRBD1. The CDR3 contains 14 residues. V was clipped by 4 bases and J by 6 bases; unmatched bases: 9. Germline CDR1 and CDR2: SGHRS and YFSETQ.

This clonotype was found many times. CDR3 region: CSATLAPTPFEQYF. The CDR3 nucleotides read TGCAGTGCTACTCTAGCTCCCACCCCGTTCGAGCAGTACTTC. This chain uses TRBV20-1 with TRBJ2-7; maybe TRBD2 (5 bases). In germline, CDR1 is DFQATT, CDR2 SNEGSKA (reference sequence). The CDR3 length is 14 residues. The ends were cut back, 4 bases at V and 6 bases at J, with 19 bases in the middle.

This clonotype has a handful of counts. The chain recombines TRBV6-1 with TRBJ1-2; TRBD1 matches at 7 bases. CDR3 size: 15 residues. Per germline, CDR1 MNHNS and CDR2 SASEGT. V dropped 2 bases and J dropped 2; count of bases not matched to a gene: 5. CDR3 loop: CASSELTGPNYGYTF. The CDR3 coding sequence is TGTGCCAGCAGTGAATTGACAGGGCCCAACTATGGCTACACCTTC.

This clonotype was recorded at least ten times. The V gene is TRBV3-1, the J gene TRBJ1-1; D is unclear. Trimming shortened V by 4 bases and J by 0 bases, and 6 bases separated the two germline ends. Germline assignment: CDR1 LGHDT and CDR2 YNNKEL (reference sequence). The CDR3 is made up of 13 amino acids. The CDR3 sequence: CASSLKMNTEAFF. CDR3 DNA sequence: TGTGCCAGCAGCCTGAAGATGAACACTGAAGCTTTCTTT.

The chain employs TRBV6-2 or TRBV6-3 and TRBJ1-5, with a weak D call TRBD1 (6 bases). Germline loops: CDR1 MNHEY, CDR2 SVGEGT. There are 14 residues in the CDR3. Trimming removed 6 bases at V and 4 bases at J, with 13 bases between. CDR3 sequence: CASSVLGGNQPQHF. The CDR3 DNA follows: TGTGCCAGCAGCGTGTTAGGGGGTAATCAGCCCCAGCATTTT.

The chain combines TRBV5-1 with TRBJ1-2; 8 nucleotides agree with TRBD1. Germline CDR1 reads SGHRS; CDR2 reads YFSETQ. V shed 2 bases, J shed 4 bases, and the junction held 4 bases outside the gene matches. The CDR3 loop spans 14 amino acids. The CDR3 coding sequence is TGCGCCAGCAGCTTCATGGACAGGGTCTATGGCTACACCTTC. Translation: CASSFMDRVYGYTF.

This clonotype was counted at least ten times. This chain links TRBV5-5 with TRBJ2-2; TRBD2 agrees at 8 bases. V dropped 3 bases and J dropped 5; count of bases not matched to a gene: 9. The CDR3 loop spans 16 amino acids. Germline CDR1 and CDR2: SGHKS and YYEKEE (reference sequence). This CDR3 is CASSSPGGATTGELFF. As DNA, the CDR3 is TGTGCCAGCAGCTCACCCGGGGGGGCGACAACCGGGGAGCTGTTTTTT. The entire variable domain, with the rest obtained from reference TRBV5-5 and TRBJ2-2, is as follows: DAGVTQSPTHLIKTRGQQVTLRCSPISGHKSVSWYQQVLGQGPQFIFQYYEKEERGRGNFPDRFSARQFPNYSSELNVNALLLGDSALYLCASSSPGGATTGELFFGEGSRLTVL.

CDR3 coding DNA: TGTGCCAGCAGCTACTGGACTAGCGGAGACAATGAGCAGTTCTTC. Protein: CASSYWTSGDNEQFF. The J gene is TRBJ2-1, the V gene TRBV7-9, with 10 positions matching TRBD2. Looked up from germline, CDR1 is SEHNR and CDR2 is FQNEAQ (reference sequence). CDR3 size: 15 residues. V lost 4 bases, J lost 5 bases, and 5 bases stayed unmatched.

This clonotype occurred many times. The chain links TRBV4-2 to TRBJ2-7; 9 nucleotides agree with TRBD2. This CDR3 has 16 residues. The J segment lost 4 bases and the V segment lost 0 bases, leaving 7 bases of the junction unmatched. The V gene's germline CDR1 is LGHNA and CDR2 YNFKEQ. The CDR3 loop is CASSQDLGLASYEQYF. The CDR3 nucleotides are TGTGCCAGCAGCCAAGATCTTGGACTAGCGTCATACGAGCAGTACTTC.

This clonotype appeared a single time. The chain has TRBV7-9 and TRBJ2-5; 7 bases align to TRBD2. The CDR3 spans 15 residues. V lost 8 bases and J lost 2; bases outside the gene matches: 11. Germline V gene sequence: CDR1 SEHNR, CDR2 FQNEAQ (reference sequence). In nucleotides, the CDR3 is TGTGCCAGCGCCTCCAGACTAGCTAGTCAAGAGACCCAGTACTTC. Translation gives CASASRLASQETQYF.

This clonotype turned up a few times. This rearrangement joins TRBV4-1 to TRBJ2-5; D is unclear. There are 16 residues in the CDR3. Between the trimmed V and J ends, which lost 0 bases and 1 base, there was a span of 12 bases. CDR1 MGHRA and CDR2 YSYEKL come from the germline V gene. In DNA form, the CDR3 reads TGCGCCAGCAGCCAAGATAGGATTGGCGGCCAAGAGACCCAGTACTTC. The encoded protein is CASSQDRIGGQETQYF.

In this sample, this clonotype turned up a few times. The rearrangement uses TRBV7-9 and TRBJ1-2, with D perhaps matching TRBD1 (6 bases). Trimming removed 3 bases from V and 3 bases from J, with 11 bases in between. Germline CDR1 and CDR2: SEHNR and FQNEAQ (reference sequence). This CDR3 is 14 amino acids long. For the CDR3, the DNA is TGTGCCAGCAGCTTTGACAGGACTGACTATGGCTACACCTTC. It translates to CASSFDRTDYGYTF.

This clonotype was detected ten times or more. The rearrangement joins TRBV3-1 to TRBJ1-5; D possibly corresponds to TRBD1 (5 bases). The V end lost 1 base, the J end lost 0 bases, and 7 bases lay between the germline ends. CDR1 and CDR2 (germline): LGHDT, YNNKEL (reference sequence). The CDR3 covers 15 residues. Written as DNA, the CDR3 is TGTGCCAGCAGCCAAGGGGGGGTTAGCAATCAGCCCCAGCATTTT. Encoded protein: CASSQGGVSNQPQHF.

A remark on this clonotype: This may be a read error: a much more frequent sequence differs by one nucleotide. The rearrangement joins TRBV11-3 to TRBJ1-3, with a possible D match to TRBD1 (5 bases). Germline loops: CDR1 SGHNT, CDR2 YENEEA. The CDR3 runs 15 residues. Trimming removed 5 bases at V and 2 bases at J, with 13 bases between. The CDR3 loop reads CASSLLGTPGNTIYF. In DNA form, the CDR3 reads TGTGCCAGCAGCCTCCTTGGGACCCCTGGAAACACCATATATTTT.